The 29 T cell receptor beta chains below all came from one sample that was sequenced in a study of blood T cell repertoires in COVID-19. Produced via immunoSEQ multiplex PCR; TCRdb's table is partial and in-frame only. Of roughly 150,000 clones in the sample, around three quarters were seen once. Sequenced input: peripheral blood. The receptors derive from a man in his sixties with acute or convalescent COVID-19.

This clone was counted only a few times. The V and J genes are TRBV13 and TRBJ1-5; D possibly corresponds to TRBD1 (5 bases). V shed 2 bases and J shed 1 base, with 6 bases lying between them. In germline, CDR1 is PRHDT, CDR2 FYEKMQ (reference sequence). The CDR3 runs to 14 residues. In DNA form, the CDR3 reads TGTGCCAGCAGCTTACGGGGGAGCAATCAGCCCCAGCATTTT. Translated: CASSLRGSNQPQHF. The full variable domain, its missing parts supplied by reference TRBV13 and TRBJ1-5, is AAGVIQSPRHLIKEKRETATLKCYPIPRHDTVYWYQQGPGQDPQFLISFYEKMQSDKGSIPDRFSAQQFSDYHSELNMSSLELGDSALYFCASSLRGSNQPQHFGDGTRLSIL.

This sequence joins TRBV19 and TRBJ2-1; 10 nucleotides align to TRBD1. CDR1 is LNHDA and CDR2 is SQIVND in the germline V gene (reference sequence). The CDR3 runs to 17 residues. J was trimmed by 7 bases and V by 6 bases; bases with no gene match: 15. The CDR3 coding sequence is TGTGCCAGTAGAGGGACAGGGGTCATCTCCCAGTTAAATGAGCAGTTCTTC. Its translation: CASRGTGVISQLNEQFF.

The table lists this clone with a count of one. The rearrangement joins TRBV6-2 or TRBV6-3 to TRBJ2-5; 11 bases match TRBD2. The V gene's germline CDR1 is MNHEY and CDR2 SVGEGT. V was pared by 3 bases and J by 3 bases, with 3 bases of the junction left unmatched. The CDR3 runs 15 residues. The CDR3 DNA reads as TGTGCCAGCAGTTATGCTAGCGGGGGGAAAGAGACCCAGTACTTC. Translating it yields CASSYASGGKETQYF.

The chain couples TRBV24-1 to TRBJ2-1, with TRBD1 identical over 8 bases. There are 17 residues in the CDR3. The V gene's germline CDR1 is KGHDR and CDR2 SFDVKD. After removal of 3 bases from V and 5 bases from J, the junction contained 11 bases not matched to a gene. CDR3 in amino acids: CATSDEITGGFDNEQFF. CDR3 DNA: TGTGCCACCAGTGATGAAATTACAGGGGGATTCGACAATGAGCAGTTCTTC.

This clone was seen once. The rearrangement links TRBV24-1 to TRBJ1-5, with a possible D match to TRBD1 (6 bases). V gave up 5 bases and J gave up 6 bases, with 13 bases separating them. This CDR3 region has 14 residues. The germline V gene has CDR1 KGHDR and CDR2 SFDVKD. The CDR3 sequence: CATSGQGLSQPQHF. CDR3 sequence (DNA): TGTGCCACCAGTGGTCAGGGGTTGAGTCAGCCCCAGCATTTT.

The chain couples TRBV7-2 to TRBJ2-5; 11 bases are shared with TRBD2. CDR1 is SGHTA and CDR2 is FQGNSA in the germline V gene. There are 17 residues in the CDR3. After removal of 6 bases from V and 5 bases from J, the junction contained 14 bases not matched to a gene. The CDR3 sequence is CASRLAGAFRKTETQYF. The CDR3 DNA reads as TGTGCCAGCAGACTAGCGGGGGCATTTAGGAAAACGGAGACCCAGTACTTC. Using reference TRBV7-2 and TRBJ2-5 for the parts outside the CDR3, the full variable domain is GAGVSQSPSNKVTEKGKDVELRCDPISGHTALYWYRQSLGQGLEFLIYFQGNSAPDKSGLPSDRFSAERTGGSVSTLTIQRTQQEDSAVYLCASRLAGAFRKTETQYFGPGTRLLVL.

The gene calls are TRBV7-8 and TRBJ1-1, with 9 bases identical to TRBD1. V trimming: 5 bases; J trimming: 4 bases; junction bases outside the gene matches: 11. In germline, CDR1 is SGHVS, CDR2 FQNEAQ. The CDR3 totals 16 residues. CDR3 bases: TGTGCCAGCAGCCCGCCGGGACAGGGAGGGAGCACTGAAGCTTTCTTT. Protein: CASSPPGQGGSTEAFF. The variable domain in full, with the rest retrieved from reference TRBV7-8 and TRBJ1-1, is GAGVSQSPRYKVAKRGQDVALRCDPISGHVSLFWYQQALGQGPEFLTYFQNEAQLDKSGLPSDRFFAERPEGSVSTLKIQRTQQEDSAVYLCASSPPGQGGSTEAFFGQGTRLTVV.

The V call is TRBV11-1, the J call TRBJ2-7; D remains unclear. The CDR3 is 11 amino acids. The V gene's germline CDR1 is SGHAT and CDR2 FQDESV (reference sequence). V lost 5 bases, J lost 4 bases, and 6 bases lay in between. CDR3 amino acids: CASSQSYEQYF. CDR3 nucleotide sequence: TGTGCCAGCAGCCAATCATACGAGCAGTACTTC.

This chain joins TRBV7-3 and TRBJ1-2, with 8 bases aligning to TRBD1. The CDR3 runs to 18 residues. The ends lost 4 bases at V and 5 bases at J; junction bases unmatched: 18. Germline CDR1 is SGHTA and CDR2 is FQGTGA. The CDR3 is CASSSEPTTGVSLYGYTF. In DNA form, the CDR3 reads TGTGCCAGCAGCTCCGAGCCCACGACAGGGGTCTCTCTTTATGGCTACACCTTC.

This chain uses TRBV18 with TRBJ2-2; TRBD2 might be the D (5 bases). This CDR3 spans 15 amino acids. The V end lost 3 bases, the J end lost 7 bases, and 15 bases lay between the germline ends. Germline V CDR1 and CDR2: KGHSH, LQKENI. The CDR3 region is CASSPLLRDDGELFF. The CDR3 nucleotides read TGTGCCAGCTCACCCCTTCTTCGGGATGACGGGGAGCTGTTTTTT.

The CDR3 region has the DNA TGTGCCAGCAGCTTAGGGCAGATATCCACTGAAGCTTTCTTT. Translation: CASSLGQISTEAFF. J is TRBJ1-1 and V is TRBV7-8, with unresolved D. This CDR3 comprises 14 residues. Per germline, CDR1 SGHVS and CDR2 FQNEAQ. Trimming left V 1 base short and J 4 bases short, with 10 bases between.

This clone has a handful of counts. The chain carries TRBV4-1 and TRBJ2-4; 7 bases map to TRBD1. The V gene end was trimmed by 2 bases and the J gene end by 1 base; junction bases not matched to a gene: 5. Germline lookup yields CDR1 MGHRA and CDR2 YSYEKL. The CDR3 runs to 16 residues. The CDR3 DNA reads TGCGCCAGCAGCCAACGTGACAGGGTGGCCAAAAACATTCAGTACTTC. This sequence encodes CASSQRDRVAKNIQYF.

This clone was seen a handful of times. The genes are TRBV6-6 and TRBJ1-2; D may be TRBD1 (6 bases). CDR1 is MNHNY and CDR2 is SVGAGI in the germline V gene (reference sequence). With 6 bases removed from V and 4 bases from J, the gap between germline ends came to 6 bases. The CDR3 is 11 residues long. CDR3 region: CASRGAYGYTF. CDR3 nucleotide sequence: TGTGCCAGCAGGGGGGCCTATGGCTACACCTTC.

The chain couples TRBV15 to TRBJ2-1; D call uncertain. The ends were cut back, 5 bases at V and 7 bases at J, with 15 bases in the middle. The CDR3 is made up of 14 amino acids. Germline-derived CDR1 and CDR2 are LNHNV and YYDKDF (reference sequence). The CDR3 sequence is CATSASGAWNEQFF. CDR3 in DNA: TGTGCCACCAGCGCCTCAGGTGCGTGGAATGAGCAGTTCTTC.

This clone was recorded only once. The rearrangement links TRBV6-5 to TRBJ1-2; D might be TRBD1 (6 bases). Trimming pared 7 bases from V and 0 bases from J, leaving 15 bases between. This CDR3 has 15 residues. The germline gives CDR1 MNHEY, CDR2 SVGAGI. The CDR3 DNA is TGTGCCAGCAAAACACAGGGCGGTTCTAACTATGGCTACACCTTC. Amino acid sequence: CASKTQGGSNYGYTF.

This clone was counted once. The V gene is TRBV5-6, the J gene TRBJ1-4; no definite D call. Trimming removed 0 bases from V and 4 bases from J, with 10 bases in between. Germline V CDR1 and CDR2: SGHDT, YYEEEE. The CDR3 consists of 15 residues. In DNA, the CDR3 is TGTGCCAGCAGCTTGGTCAGCTCGGGTAATGAAAAACTGTTTTTT. Amino acids: CASSLVSSGNEKLFF.

This clone was counted a few times. In nucleotides, the CDR3 is TGTGCCAGCAGTCCTGCCTTTGGGGACAGGGGGCGAGAGCAGTACTTC. It is translated as CASSPAFGDRGREQYF. This chain uses TRBV28 with TRBJ2-7, with 12 bases fitting TRBD1. The V and J ends lost 5 bases and 7 bases, in that order; junction bases with no gene match: 12. This CDR3 contains 16 residues. The V gene's germline CDR1 is MDHEN and CDR2 SYDVKM.

The chain combines TRBV15 with TRBJ2-2; D not certain. Germline CDR1 is LNHNV and CDR2 is YYDKDF (reference sequence). The CDR3 length is 16 residues. The V end lost 0 bases, the J end lost 3 bases, and 11 bases lay between the germline ends. CDR3 DNA sequence: TGTGCCACCAGCAGAGAATCCCTGAGCGACACCGGGGAGCTGTTTTTT. It codes for CATSRESLSDTGELFF.

This clone was counted a few times. The V gene is TRBV28, the J gene TRBJ1-2; tentative D call: TRBD1 (6 bases). The CDR3 covers 12 residues. The germline gives CDR1 MDHEN, CDR2 SYDVKM. Between the trimmed V and J ends, which lost 9 bases and 3 bases, there was a span of 11 bases. For the CDR3, the DNA is TGTGCCAGTTACGGACAGCACTATGGCTACACCTTC. This gives the protein CASYGQHYGYTF.

The chain has TRBV2 and TRBJ1-2; 8 nucleotides match TRBD1. The V gene end was trimmed by 3 bases and the J gene end by 2 bases; junction bases not matched to a gene: 5. The CDR3 runs 15 residues. The V gene's germline CDR1 is SNHLY and CDR2 FYNNEI. The CDR3 region has the DNA TGTGCCAGCAGTGACTTTCGGACAGGGAACTATGGCTACACCTTC. Its protein product is CASSDFRTGNYGYTF.

The gene calls are TRBV9 and TRBJ1-1; D might be TRBD1 (5 bases). The germline gives CDR1 SGDLS, CDR2 YYNGEE. The CDR3 extends over 12 amino acids. V was pared by 0 bases and J by 10 bases, with 10 bases between. CDR3 residues: CASSVDGGIAFF. The CDR3 DNA reads as TGTGCCAGCAGCGTAGATGGGGGGATAGCTTTCTTT.

This clone was detected a few times. J is TRBJ2-1 and V is TRBV24-1; D call uncertain. Germline V CDR1 and CDR2: KGHDR, SFDVKD. V dropped 7 bases and J dropped 5 bases, with 14 bases sitting between them. The CDR3 contains 14 residues. CDR3: CATSQLGRNNEQFF. CDR3 nucleotides: TGTGCCACCAGCCAGCTGGGCCGAAACAATGAGCAGTTCTTC.

This clone was recorded only once. The chain carries TRBV24-1 and TRBJ2-3, with D tentatively TRBD1 (6 bases). Trimming shortened V by 5 bases and J by 0 bases, and 11 bases separated the two germline ends. This CDR3 region has 15 residues. Germline CDR1 KGHDR, CDR2 SFDVKD. The chain's CDR3 is CATSGTDTSTDTQYF. The CDR3 DNA reads TGTGCCACCAGTGGGACAGATACTAGCACAGATACGCAGTATTTT.

The CDR3 reads CASILTDTQYF. CDR3 DNA sequence: TGTGCCAGCATTCTCACAGATACGCAGTATTTT. The gene calls are TRBV12-3 or TRBV12-4 and TRBJ2-3; D is uncertain. The CDR3 covers 11 residues. V was clipped by 7 bases and J by 2 bases, with 4 bases between them.

This chain links TRBV28 with TRBJ2-3, with D maybe TRBD2 (5 bases). Germline-derived CDR1 and CDR2 are MDHEN and SYDVKM. CDR3 length: 12 residues. The V end was cut by 5 bases, the J end by 8 bases, with 11 bases between. Here the CDR3 reads CASSPGGLTQYF. In DNA form, the CDR3 reads TGTGCCAGCAGTCCCGGAGGTCTTACGCAGTATTTT.

The gene calls are TRBV6-6 and TRBJ1-1; no clear D. This CDR3 comprises 13 residues. The ends were cut back, 4 bases at V and 1 base at J, with 7 bases in the middle. Germline V gene lookup returns CDR1 MNHNY and CDR2 SVGAGI (reference sequence). The CDR3 DNA reads TGTGCCAGCAGTTCCGGGAGGAACACTGAAGCTTTCTTT. The encoded protein is CASSSGRNTEAFF.

V usage is TRBV9 and J usage is TRBJ2-3, with no clear D. Trimming pared 5 bases from V and 0 bases from J, leaving 13 bases between. This CDR3 has 15 amino acids. Germline CDR1 reads SGDLS; CDR2 reads YYNGEE. In nucleotides, the CDR3 is TGTGCCAGCAGACGATCCCAGTTTAGCACAGATACGCAGTATTTT. This translates into CASRRSQFSTDTQYF.

V is TRBV3-1 (or the pseudogene TRBV3-2) and J is TRBJ1-6; D not resolved. Germline values: CDR1 LGHDT, CDR2 YNNKEL (reference sequence). CDR3 length: 14 residues. Trimming shortened V by 1 base and J by 8 bases, and 9 bases separated the two germline ends. CDR3 sequence: CASSQGTRDSPLHF. Here the CDR3 DNA reads TGTGCCAGCAGCCAAGGAACTAGGGATTCACCCCTCCACTTT.

This clone was detected a few times. This chain joins TRBV19 and TRBJ1-1; D remains ambiguous. Trimming cost V 0 bases and J 7 bases, with 9 bases left between them. The CDR3 covers 13 residues. Per the germline V gene, CDR1 is LNHDA and CDR2 is SQIVND (reference sequence). The CDR3 is CASSIDRGFEAFF. DNA for the CDR3: TGTGCCAGTAGTATAGATCGCGGGTTTGAAGCTTTCTTT.